This TCR beta chain was recorded in a study of T cell responses to AZD1222 COVID-19 vaccine. Notes on the study in general: CD4 TCRs linked to vaccination spanned spike, dominating at 160-218 and 743-854.

A remark on this clone: No antigen is known for it.

The CDR3 spans 16 residues. V was shortened by 3 bases and J by 0 bases, with 12 bases between the two germline ends. Germline values: CDR1 SGHTA, CDR2 FQGNSA. Profiled with immunoSEQ multiplex PCR; TCRdb holds only in-frame clones, not every one. The sample records roughly 150,000 clones, more than 75% being singletons. The genes are TRBV7-2 and TRBJ1-3; D not resolved. This TCR derives from an adult who received the AZD1222 COVID-19 vaccine. The sample was peripheral blood, taken 28 days after the second AZD1222 dose. CDR3 residues: CASSLGQPGSGNTIYF. The DNA for the CDR3 is TGTGCCAGCAGCTTGGGCCAGCCAGGCTCTGGAAACACCATATATTTT.